Listed below are T cell receptor beta chains from one sample, sequenced in a study of spatial heterogeneity in lung cancer. TCRdb re-called the 5' RACE reads with MiXCR, one entry per CDR3 protein. The repertoire consists of around 89,000 distinct CDR3 sequences, with roughly 12% occurring once and the leading ten covering 35% to 50%. This specimen was PBMCs, taken at surgery. Source of these receptors: a male donor with early-stage non-small cell lung cancer. CDR3s include the opening cysteine and the closing phenylalanine or tryptophan. The D gene is left open where the match is weak. Size tells how often a clone was seen (once, few, many) or the class of an expanded clone, and some rows leave it out.

D gene,J gene,V gene,clone size,CDR3 protein,CDR3 DNA
TRBD1,TRBJ2-2,TRBV13,few,CASSPYRGTGELFF,TGTGCCAGCAGCCCTTACAGGGGCACCGGGGAGCTGTTTTTT
TRBD1,TRBJ1-5,TRBV29-1,few,CSTGTGQNQPQHF,TGCAGCACCGGGACAGGGCAAAATCAGCCCCAGCATTTT
TRBD2,TRBJ2-1,TRBV5-4,few,CASSSIAGEAYNEQFF,TGTGCCAGCAGCTCGATAGCGGGAGAGGCCTACAATGAGCAGTTCTTC
-,TRBJ2-3,TRBV5-5,many,CASSFLEGSRDTQYF,TGTGCCAGCAGCTTCCTCGAAGGTTCCCGCGATACGCAGTATTTT
-,TRBJ2-3,TRBV24-1,many,CATSDQGSTDTQYF,TGTGCCACCAGTGATCAAGGGAGCACAGATACGCAGTATTTT
-,TRBJ1-1,TRBV7-9,-,CASSLVSTPNTEAFF,TGTGCCAGCAGCTTAGTCTCGACACCGAACACTGAAGCTTTCTTT
-,TRBJ1-5,TRBV15,few,CATSRDRQTNQPQHF,TGTGCCACCAGCAGAGATCGACAGACTAATCAGCCCCAGCATTTT
-,TRBJ2-4,TRBV30,-,CACRTQPNIQYF,TGTGCCTGTCGGACACAACCAAACATTCAGTACTTC
-,TRBJ1-1,TRBV6-2/TRBV6-3,once,CASSWVINTEAFF,TGTGCCAGCAGTTGGGTCATAAACACTGAAGCTTTCTTT
-,TRBJ2-7,TRBV7-6,few,CASSLDIPYEQYF,TGTGCCAGCAGCTTAGACATTCCCTACGAGCAGTACTTC
TRBD2,TRBJ2-1,TRBV24-1,few,CATGSAGAYNEQFF,TGTGCCACTGGCTCAGCGGGAGCGTACAATGAGCAGTTCTTC
-,TRBJ2-3,TRBV5-1,many,CASSLDTPRPDTQYF,TGCGCCAGCAGCTTGGATACCCCCCGGCCAGATACGCAGTATTTT
-,TRBJ2-3,TRBV7-8,few,CASSLAASRDTQYF,TGTGCCAGCAGCTTAGCTGCTTCGCGGGATACGCAGTATTTT
TRBD1,TRBJ1-5,TRBV28,-,CASSTGVYQPQHF,TGTGCCAGCAGTACAGGGGTTTATCAGCCCCAGCATTTT
-,TRBJ1-4,TRBV7-2,-,CASSSQIVEKLFF,TGTGCCAGCAGCTCCCAAATAGTTGAAAAACTGTTTTTT
TRBD2,TRBJ2-7,TRBV9,few,CASSPGLAGRDEQYF,TGTGCCAGCAGCCCGGGACTAGCGGGACGGGACGAGCAGTACTTC
TRBD1,TRBJ1-1,TRBV7-6,few,CASSLTGGKDTEAFF,TGTGCCAGCAGTCTCACAGGGGGCAAGGACACTGAAGCTTTCTTT
-,TRBJ2-3,TRBV5-1,-,CASSPTLVSTDTQYF,TGCGCCAGCAGCCCAACACTGGTTAGCACAGATACGCAGTATTTT
TRBD1,TRBJ1-3,TRBV12-3/TRBV12-4,few,CASRETGGVDTIYF,TGTGCCAGCAGGGAGACAGGGGGAGTAGACACCATATATTTT
TRBD2,TRBJ2-3,TRBV7-9,many,CASSTRTSGSTDTQYF,TGTGCCAGCAGTACCAGGACTAGCGGGAGCACAGATACGCAGTATTTT
-,TRBJ2-5,TRBV7-2,few,CASSYGKGQGQETQYF,TGTGCCAGCAGCTATGGGAAAGGTCAGGGCCAAGAGACCCAGTACTTC
-,TRBJ2-3,TRBV20-1,few,CSARDPKVGTDTQYF,TGCAGTGCTAGAGACCCAAAAGTAGGGACAGATACGCAGTATTTT
-,TRBJ2-1,TRBV5-1,few,CASSPESEGNEQFF,TGCGCCAGCAGCCCCGAGTCGGAGGGCAATGAGCAGTTCTTC
-,TRBJ2-1,TRBV4-1,many,CASSQERDLSYNEQFF,TGCGCCAGCAGCCAGGAACGGGATCTCTCCTACAATGAGCAGTTCTTC
-,TRBJ1-1,TRBV6-2/TRBV6-3,-,CASATTLYEAFF,TGTGCCAGCGCTACCACGTTGTATGAAGCTTTCTTT
-,TRBJ1-5,TRBV7-9,-,CASSSDSQPQHF,TGTGCCAGCAGCTCCGACAGTCAGCCCCAGCATTTT
-,TRBJ2-7,TRBV6-2/TRBV6-3,-,CASSYLDNSYEQYF,TGTGCCAGCAGTTACCTGGACAACTCCTACGAGCAGTACTTC
-,TRBJ1-3,TRBV7-9,few,CASSLNSEGNTIYF,TGTGCCAGCAGCTTGAACAGCGAAGGAAACACCATATATTTT
-,TRBJ2-3,TRBV24-1,few,CATGDTGPADTQYF,TGTGCCACGGGGGACACTGGCCCCGCGGATACGCAGTATTTT
-,TRBJ2-1,TRBV3-1,many,CASSQVSRAFNEQFF,TGTGCCAGCAGCCAAGTTTCCAGGGCGTTCAATGAGCAGTTCTTC
TRBD2,TRBJ2-3,TRBV28,few,CASSISGRRTDTQYF,TGTGCCAGCAGTATCAGCGGGAGACGCACAGATACGCAGTATTTT
TRBD1,TRBJ1-5,TRBV28,few,CASSAPGTGVFQPQHF,TGTGCCAGCAGTGCACCCGGGACAGGGGTGTTCCAGCCCCAGCATTTT
-,TRBJ2-2,TRBV9,-,CASSVTGATTGELFF,TGTGCCAGCAGCGTAACGGGGGCCACCACCGGGGAGCTGTTTTTT
-,TRBJ1-2,TRBV14,-,CASSQVLGPGYTF,TGTGCCAGCAGCCAAGTTTTAGGACCGGGCTACACCTTC
-,TRBJ2-6,TRBV3-1,few,CASSQDASGANVLTF,TGTGCCAGCAGCCAAGACGCCTCTGGGGCCAACGTCCTGACTTTC
-,TRBJ2-3,TRBV7-9,few,CASSLGGDTDTQYF,TGTGCCAGCAGCTTAGGAGGGGACACAGATACGCAGTATTTT
-,TRBJ2-3,TRBV4-3,-,CASSQGPREQGDTQYF,TGCGCCAGCAGCCAAGGTCCCAGGGAGCAAGGAGATACGCAGTATTTT
-,TRBJ2-1,TRBV5-1,few,CASSLSGGDEQFF,TGCGCCAGCAGCTTGTCAGGGGGGGATGAGCAGTTCTTC
-,TRBJ2-2,TRBV12-3/TRBV12-4,many,CASSTGLRLQGTGELFF,TGTGCCAGCAGCACCGGCTTGCGGCTCCAGGGGACCGGGGAGCTGTTTTTT
-,TRBJ1-5,TRBV7-2,few,CASSLARGGRNQPQHF,TGTGCCAGCAGCTTAGCGCGTGGGGGTAGAAATCAGCCCCAGCATTTT
-,TRBJ1-1,TRBV5-1,few,CASSPLGNGAEAFF,TGCGCCAGCAGCCCTTTGGGTAACGGGGCTGAAGCTTTCTTT